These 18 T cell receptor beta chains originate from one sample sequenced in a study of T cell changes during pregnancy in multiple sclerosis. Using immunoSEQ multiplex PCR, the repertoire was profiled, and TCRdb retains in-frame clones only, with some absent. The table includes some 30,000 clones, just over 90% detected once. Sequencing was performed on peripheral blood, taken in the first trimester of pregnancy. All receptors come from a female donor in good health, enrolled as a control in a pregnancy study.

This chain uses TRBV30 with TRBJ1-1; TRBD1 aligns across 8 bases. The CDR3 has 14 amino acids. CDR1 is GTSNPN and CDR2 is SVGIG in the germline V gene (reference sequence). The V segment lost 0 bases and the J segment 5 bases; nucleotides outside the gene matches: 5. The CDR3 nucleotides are TGTGCCTGGAGTGTCAGGGGGCTGGGGACTGAAGCTTTCTTT. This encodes CAWSVRGLGTEAFF.

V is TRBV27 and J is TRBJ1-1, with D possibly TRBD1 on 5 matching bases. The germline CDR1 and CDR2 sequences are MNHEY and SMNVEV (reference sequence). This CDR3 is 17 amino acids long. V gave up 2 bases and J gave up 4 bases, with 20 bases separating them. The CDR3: CASSLNQVGATATEAFF. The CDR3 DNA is TGTGCCAGCAGTTTAAATCAGGTAGGGGCCACAGCCACTGAAGCTTTCTTT.

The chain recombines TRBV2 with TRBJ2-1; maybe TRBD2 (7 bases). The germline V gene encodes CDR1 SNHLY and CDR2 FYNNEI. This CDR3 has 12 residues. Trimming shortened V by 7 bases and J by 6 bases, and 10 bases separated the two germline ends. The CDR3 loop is CASMRGGNEQFF. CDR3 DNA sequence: TGTGCCAGCATGAGGGGGGGCAATGAGCAGTTCTTC.

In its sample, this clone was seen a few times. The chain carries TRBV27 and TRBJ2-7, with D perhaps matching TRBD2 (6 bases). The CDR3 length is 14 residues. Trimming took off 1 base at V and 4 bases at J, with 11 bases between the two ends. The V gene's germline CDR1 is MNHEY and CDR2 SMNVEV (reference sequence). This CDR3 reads CASSLWGDPYEQYF. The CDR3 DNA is TGTGCCAGCAGTTTATGGGGGGATCCGTACGAGCAGTACTTC.

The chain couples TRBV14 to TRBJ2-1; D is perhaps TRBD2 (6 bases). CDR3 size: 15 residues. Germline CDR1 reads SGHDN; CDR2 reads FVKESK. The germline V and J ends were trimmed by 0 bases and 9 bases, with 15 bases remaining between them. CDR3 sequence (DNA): TGTGCCAGCAGCCAAGATACAGCACCCGGGGGTGAGCAGTTCTTC. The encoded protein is CASSQDTAPGGEQFF.

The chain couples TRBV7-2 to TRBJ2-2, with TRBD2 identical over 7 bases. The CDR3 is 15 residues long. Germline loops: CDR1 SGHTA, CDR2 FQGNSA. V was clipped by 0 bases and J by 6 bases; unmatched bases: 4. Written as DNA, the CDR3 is TGTGCCAGCAGCTTAGCGGGAGGGGTCGCCGGGGAGCTGTTTTTT. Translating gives CASSLAGGVAGELFF. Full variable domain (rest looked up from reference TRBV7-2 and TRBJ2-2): GAGVSQSPSNKVTEKGKDVELRCDPISGHTALYWYRQSLGQGLEFLIYFQGNSAPDKSGLPSDRFSAERTGGSVSTLTIQRTQQEDSAVYLCASSLAGGVAGELFFGEGSRLTVL.

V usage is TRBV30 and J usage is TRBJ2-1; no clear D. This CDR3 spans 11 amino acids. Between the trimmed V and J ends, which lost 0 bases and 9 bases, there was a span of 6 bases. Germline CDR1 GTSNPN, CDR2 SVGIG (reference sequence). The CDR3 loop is CAWSVLGEQFF. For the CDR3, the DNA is TGTGCCTGGAGTGTACTCGGTGAGCAGTTCTTC.

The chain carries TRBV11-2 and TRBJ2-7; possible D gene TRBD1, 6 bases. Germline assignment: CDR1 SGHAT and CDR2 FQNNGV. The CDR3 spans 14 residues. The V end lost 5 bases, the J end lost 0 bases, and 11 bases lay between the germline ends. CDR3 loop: CASSRGITSYEQYF. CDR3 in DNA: TGTGCCAGCAGCAGGGGGATCACCTCCTACGAGCAGTACTTC.

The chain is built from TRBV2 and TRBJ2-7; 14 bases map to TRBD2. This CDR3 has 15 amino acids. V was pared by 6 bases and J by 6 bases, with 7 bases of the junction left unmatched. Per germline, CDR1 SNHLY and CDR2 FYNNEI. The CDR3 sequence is CASRLTSGGASEQYF. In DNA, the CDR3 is TGTGCCAGCAGGCTGACTAGCGGGGGGGCGAGCGAGCAGTACTTC.

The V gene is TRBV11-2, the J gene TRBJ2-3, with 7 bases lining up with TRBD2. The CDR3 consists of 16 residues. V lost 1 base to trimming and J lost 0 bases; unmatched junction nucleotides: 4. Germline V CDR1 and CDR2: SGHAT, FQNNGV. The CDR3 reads CASSLVRAGSTDTQYF. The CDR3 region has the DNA TGTGCCAGCAGCTTAGTGCGAGCGGGAAGCACAGATACGCAGTATTTT. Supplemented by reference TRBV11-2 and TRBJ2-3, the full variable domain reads EAGVAQSPRYKIIEKRQSVAFWCNPISGHATLYWYQQILGQGPKLLIQFQNNGVVDDSQLPKDRFSAERLKGVDSTLKIQPAKLEDSAVYLCASSLVRAGSTDTQYFGPGTRLTVL.

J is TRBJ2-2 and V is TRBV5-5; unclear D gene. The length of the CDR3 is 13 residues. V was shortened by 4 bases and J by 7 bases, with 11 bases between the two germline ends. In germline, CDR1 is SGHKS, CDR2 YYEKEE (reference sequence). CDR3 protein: CASSPAYSGELFF. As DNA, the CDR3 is TGTGCCAGCAGCCCAGCGTATAGCGGGGAGCTGTTTTTT. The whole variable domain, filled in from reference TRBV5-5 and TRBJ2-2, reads DAGVTQSPTHLIKTRGQQVTLRCSPISGHKSVSWYQQVLGQGPQFIFQYYEKEERGRGNFPDRFSARQFPNYSSELNVNALLLGDSALYLCASSPAYSGELFFGEGSRLTVL.

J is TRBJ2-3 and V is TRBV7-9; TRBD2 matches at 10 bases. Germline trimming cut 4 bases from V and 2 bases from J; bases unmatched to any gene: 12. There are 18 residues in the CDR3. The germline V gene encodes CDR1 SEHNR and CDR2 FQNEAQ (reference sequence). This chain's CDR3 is CASSSSGLAGEFTDTQYF. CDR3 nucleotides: TGTGCCAGCAGCTCCTCCGGCCTAGCGGGGGAGTTCACAGATACGCAGTATTTT.

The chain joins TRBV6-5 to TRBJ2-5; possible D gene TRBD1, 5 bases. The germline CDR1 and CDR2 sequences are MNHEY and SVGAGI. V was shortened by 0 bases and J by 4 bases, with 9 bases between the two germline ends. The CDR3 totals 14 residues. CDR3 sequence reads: CASSYSGRVETQYF. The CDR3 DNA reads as TGTGCCAGCAGTTACTCGGGCAGGGTAGAGACCCAGTACTTC.

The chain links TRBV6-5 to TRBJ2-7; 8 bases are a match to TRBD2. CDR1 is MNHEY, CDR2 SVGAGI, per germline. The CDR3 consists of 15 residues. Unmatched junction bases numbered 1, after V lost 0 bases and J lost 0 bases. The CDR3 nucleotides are TGTGCCAGCAGTTACTCCCGGGAGGGCTCCTACGAGCAGTACTTC. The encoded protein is CASSYSREGSYEQYF.

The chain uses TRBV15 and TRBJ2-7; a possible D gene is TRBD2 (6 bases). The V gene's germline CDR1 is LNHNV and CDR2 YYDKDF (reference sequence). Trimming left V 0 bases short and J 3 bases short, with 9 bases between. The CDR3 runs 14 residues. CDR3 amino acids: CATSRENSGYEQYF. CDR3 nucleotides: TGTGCCACCAGCAGAGAGAATAGCGGCTACGAGCAGTACTTC. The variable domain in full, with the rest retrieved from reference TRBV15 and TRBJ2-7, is DAMVIQNPRYQVTQFGKPVTLSCSQTLNHNVMYWYQQKSSQAPKLLFHYYDKDFNNEADTPDNFQSRRPNTSFCFLDIRSPGLGDTAMYLCATSRENSGYEQYFGPGTRLTVT.

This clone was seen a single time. The CDR3 sequence is CAWSVQFQFEAFF. CDR3 DNA sequence: TGTGCCTGGAGTGTACAGTTTCAGTTTGAAGCTTTCTTT. This rearrangement joins TRBV30 to TRBJ1-1; D ambiguous. Germline CDR1 reads GTSNPN; CDR2 reads SVGIG (reference sequence). V was clipped by 0 bases and J by 7 bases, with 12 bases between them. This CDR3 has 13 amino acids.

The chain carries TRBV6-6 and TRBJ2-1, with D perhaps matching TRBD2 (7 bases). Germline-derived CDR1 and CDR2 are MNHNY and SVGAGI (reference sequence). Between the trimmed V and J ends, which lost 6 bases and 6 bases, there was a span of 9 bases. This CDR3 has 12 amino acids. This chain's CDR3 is CASRAGANEQFF. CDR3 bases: TGTGCCAGCAGGGCGGGGGCCAATGAGCAGTTCTTC.

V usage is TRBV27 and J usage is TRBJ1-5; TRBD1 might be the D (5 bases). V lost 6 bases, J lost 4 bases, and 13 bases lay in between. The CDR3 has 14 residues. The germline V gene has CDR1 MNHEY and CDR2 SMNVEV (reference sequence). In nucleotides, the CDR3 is TGTGCCAGCAGCTCCGGAAGGGGAAATCAGCCCCAGCATTTT. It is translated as CASSSGRGNQPQHF.